The rows below give T cell receptor beta chains drawn from one sample of a study of cytomegalovirus exposure and HLA in healthy donors. Sequenced by immunoSEQ multiplex PCR; TCRdb stores in-frame clones only, minus some. The sample yields about 64,000 clones, around 89% seen once. Sequencing was carried out using PBMCs. The source of these receptors is a woman younger than 35 in good health and CMV-seronegative. Each CDR3 is given with its conserved first and last residue. D genes are given only for firm matches. Clone size, where shown, is once, few, many, or a class for clones that have expanded.

-	-	TRBV18	TRBJ1-2	TGTGCCAGCTCACCCGACAGCCACTATGGCTACACCTTC	CASSPDSHYGYTF
-	TRBD1	TRBV30	TRBJ1-5	TGTGCCTGGGGGCAGGGGGCGCATCAGCCCCAGCATTTT	CAWGQGAHQPQHF
-	TRBD1	TRBV5-1	TRBJ1-1	TGCGCCAGCAGCTTACCGTTGACAGGGGTTGGTGAAGCTTTCTTT	CASSLPLTGVGEAFF
-	-	TRBV27	TRBJ2-5	TGTGCCAGCAGTCCCCGCGTTCCCCAAGAGACCCAGTACTTC	CASSPRVPQETQYF
-	TRBD1	TRBV19	TRBJ1-4	TGTGCCAGTAGTAACAGGGGGCAGTATGAAAAACTGTTTTTT	CASSNRGQYEKLFF
once	-	TRBV2	TRBJ1-2	TGTGCCAGCAGTGGGGCAGGATACCCTAACTATGGCTACACCTTC	CASSGAGYPNYGYTF
-	-	TRBV5-1	TRBJ1-1	TGCGCCAGCAGCTTGGAAGTGGCGCAGGGCACTGAAGCTTTCTTT	CASSLEVAQGTEAFF
-	TRBD1	TRBV6-5	TRBJ1-2	TGTGCCAGCGGGGACAGGGGGCACTATGGCTACACCTTC	CASGDRGHYGYTF
-	-	TRBV19	TRBJ1-2	TGTGCCAGTAGTTCGGACAGATCTTGGGGAGCTAACTATGGCTACACCTTC	CASSSDRSWGANYGYTF
-	TRBD2	TRBV7-2	TRBJ2-3	TGTGCCAGCAGCTCCCTTCAACTTACTAGCGGGAGAAGGGAAGATACGCAGTATTTT	CASSSLQLTSGRREDTQYF
-	TRBD1	TRBV6-1	TRBJ1-2	TGTGCCAGCAGACCCGGGACAGGGGTCTACTATGGCTACACCTTC	CASRPGTGVYYGYTF
once	TRBD1	TRBV7-2	TRBJ1-2	TGTGCCAGCAGCTTAGCGACGGGACAGGGGGGCTATGGCTACACCTTC	CASSLATGQGGYGYTF
-	TRBD1	TRBV28	TRBJ2-7	TGTGCCAGCAGTACTCCGGGACAGGGGAGTCTCGAGCAGTACTTC	CASSTPGQGSLEQYF
-	TRBD1	TRBV7-9	TRBJ2-7	TGTGCCAGCAGCTTAGTTTCGGGACAGGGAACCTACGAGCAGTACTTC	CASSLVSGQGTYEQYF
-	-	TRBV10-3	TRBJ2-7	TGTGCCGTCGGGCGGGCGGTTTGGGAGAGCTCCTACGAGCAGTACTTC	CAVGRAVWESSYEQYF
-	-	TRBV9	TRBJ1-5	TGTGCCAGCCGGAGTGGGAGGAATCAGCCCCAGCATTTT	CASRSGRNQPQHF
-	TRBD1	TRBV19	TRBJ1-2	TGTGCCAGTAGTATGACCGGGACAGCCGTCCTAGATGGCTACACCTTC	CASSMTGTAVLDGYTF
-	TRBD1	TRBV10-3	TRBJ2-1	TGTGCCATCAGTGAGACAGGGGTAATTTACAATGAGCAGTTCTTC	CAISETGVIYNEQFF
-	-	TRBV6-5	TRBJ1-5	TGTGCCAGCAGTTACTTCTCAGGGGAGCCCCAGCATTTT	CASSYFSGEPQHF
-	-	TRBV4-2	TRBJ1-2	TGTGCCAGCAGCCAAGATGGCGGGGACCCCACTGGCTACACCTTC	CASSQDGGDPTGYTF
-	-	TRBV2	TRBJ2-3	TGTGCCAGCCGGAGGGTGCCAGATACGCAGTATTTT	CASRRVPDTQYF
-	-	TRBV30	TRBJ1-4	TGTGCCTGGAGTGTACGGGGGGCGGGTGAAAAACTGTTTTTT	CAWSVRGAGEKLFF
-	-	TRBV5-6	TRBJ2-5	TGTGCCAGCAGCTTGCGGGAGACCCAGTACTTC	CASSLRETQYF
-	TRBD2	TRBV5-1	TRBJ2-7	TGCGCCAGCAGCCAGGGACTAGCGACCCACGAGCAGTACTTC	CASSQGLATHEQYF
-	TRBD1	TRBV13	TRBJ2-7	TGTGCCAGCAGAAGATCCGGGACAGGGCCCTACGAGCAGTACTTC	CASRRSGTGPYEQYF
-	-	TRBV11-2	TRBJ2-3	TGTGCCAGCCGCTCGGGGGTTCCAGATACGCAGTATTTT	CASRSGVPDTQYF
-	-	TRBV7-6	TRBJ2-3	TGTGCCAGCAGCTTAGCGGCTAGCTACTCTAGCACAGATACGCAGTATTTT	CASSLAASYSSTDTQYF
-	-	TRBV20-1	TRBJ2-7	TGCAGTGCGGTTGACAGCCTGCAGTACTTC	CSAVDSLQYF
once	TRBD1	TRBV19	TRBJ2-3	TGTGCCAGTAGTATCGACAGGGACACAGATACGCAGTATTTT	CASSIDRDTDTQYF
-	-	TRBV28	TRBJ2-2	TGTGCCAGCAGTTTATTAGCTTTGGCCGGGGAGCTGTTTTTT	CASSLLALAGELFF
-	-	TRBV19	TRBJ1-5	TGTGCCAGTAGTATATACCCAGGGGACGTTAGCTTTCAGCCCCAGCATTTT	CASSIYPGDVSFQPQHF
-	TRBD2	TRBV18	TRBJ2-3	TGTGCCAGCTCAGTTAAGGGCGGGAGCAGCACAGATACGCAGTATTTT	CASSVKGGSSTDTQYF
-	-	TRBV27	TRBJ2-3	TGTGCCAGCAGTTTTCCAGGGCCGGTAGGGACAGATACGCAGTATTTT	CASSFPGPVGTDTQYF
-	-	TRBV27	TRBJ2-7	TGTGCCAGCAGTTCCTGGCAGGGTTACGAGCAGTACTTC	CASSSWQGYEQYF
-	TRBD1	TRBV7-3	TRBJ2-7	TGTGCCAGCAGCTCTGGACAGGGGGCGATGGAGCAGTACTTC	CASSSGQGAMEQYF
once	-	TRBV5-6	TRBJ1-4	TGTGCCAGCAGCTTGGGAGGCACAGGGAACAATGAAAAACTGTTTTTT	CASSLGGTGNNEKLFF
-	TRBD1	TRBV18	TRBJ2-7	TGTGCCAGCTCACCTCCGGGACAGGGTTCCTACGAGCAGTACTTC	CASSPPGQGSYEQYF
-	-	TRBV5-4	TRBJ2-7	TGTGCCAGCAGCTTGGAGGGGGACGAGCAGTACTTC	CASSLEGDEQYF
once	-	TRBV6-4	TRBJ2-2	TGTGCCAGCGGAGAGGGGACTGGGAACGGGGAGCTGTTTTTT	CASGEGTGNGELFF
-	-	TRBV4-2	TRBJ1-2	TGTGCCAGCAGCCAAGATATACGGGGAAATCGCTATGGCTACACCTTC	CASSQDIRGNRYGYTF
-	TRBD1	TRBV18	TRBJ1-1	TGTGCCAGCTCACCGAAACAGGGGGGGAACACTGAAGCTTTCTTT	CASSPKQGGNTEAFF
once	-	TRBV5-6	TRBJ2-5	TGTGCCAGCAGCACCAGCGGAGCGACCCAGTACTTC	CASSTSGATQYF
-	TRBD1	TRBV30	TRBJ2-7	TGTGCCTGGACACAGGGGGATCCTAACGAGCAGTACTTC	CAWTQGDPNEQYF
-	-	TRBV11-2	TRBJ2-7	TGTGCCAGCAGCTCAACCCAGCGGAGCTACGAGCAGTACTTC	CASSSTQRSYEQYF
-	TRBD2	TRBV7-2	TRBJ2-1	TGTGCCAGTGCGACTAGCGGGGGGGGTGAGCAGTTCTTC	CASATSGGGEQFF
-	TRBD2	TRBV6-1	TRBJ2-1	TGTGCCAGCAGTGAAACGACTAGCGGTATATACCTGAGCTCCTACAATGAGCAGTTCTTC	CASSETTSGIYLSSYNEQFF